One and the same sample provided the 21 T cell receptor beta chains below, sequenced in a study of blood T cell repertoires in COVID-19. Measured with immunoSEQ multiplex PCR; TCRdb has only the in-frame clones, and not every one. Of 180,000 or so clones detected, about 80% appear once; the ten largest clones hold approximately 7.9%. What was sequenced was PBMCs or T cells enriched from blood (not recorded which). These receptors came from a man aged 40-55 years who had recovered from COVID-19.

The rearrangement joins TRBV6-5 to TRBJ1-1; D remains ambiguous. Trimming shortened V by 5 bases and J by 3 bases, and 16 bases separated the two germline ends. This CDR3 comprises 15 residues. The V gene's germline CDR1 is MNHEY and CDR2 SVGAGI. Here the CDR3 reads CASSLTPFGDTEAFF. As DNA, the CDR3 is TGTGCCAGCAGTCTAACACCTTTCGGGGACACTGAAGCTTTCTTT.

The V gene is TRBV30, the J gene TRBJ2-7; TRBD1 aligns across 9 bases. The CDR3 loop spans 14 amino acids. With V trimmed by 2 bases and J by 2 bases, 4 bases remained unmatched. Germline V CDR1 and CDR2: GTSNPN, SVGIG (reference sequence). CDR3 coding DNA: TGTGCCTGGAGTCGACAGGGGGTAACCTACGAGCAGTACTTC. It specifies CAWSRQGVTYEQYF.

In its sample, this clone was seen a few times. The CDR3 bases are TGTGCCAGCAGTAAAAGGGGCATGGAGTATGGCTACACCTTC. Protein sequence: CASSKRGMEYGYTF. V and J are TRBV5-4 and TRBJ1-2; TRBD1 might be the D (5 bases). The CDR3 runs to 14 residues. The V end was cut by 5 bases, the J end by 5 bases, with 16 bases between. The germline V gene has CDR1 SGHNT and CDR2 YYREEE (reference sequence).

V gene TRBV2 combines with J gene TRBJ1-1, with D possibly being TRBD1 (5 bases). Trimming took 8 bases from V and 4 from J, leaving 14 bases between them. This CDR3 comprises 13 residues. Germline V lookup: CDR1 SNHLY, CDR2 FYNNEI. In DNA form, the CDR3 reads TGTGCCAGCGAAACGGGGGGAGGCACTGAAGCTTTCTTT. Protein: CASETGGGTEAFF.

The V call is TRBV6-2 or TRBV6-3, the J call TRBJ1-2; 7 positions match TRBD1. The CDR3 has 13 residues. V dropped 5 bases and J dropped 5; count of bases not matched to a gene: 5. The germline gives CDR1 MNHEY, CDR2 SVGEGT. DNA for the CDR3: TGTGCCAGCAGTAGGGACAGCCCTTATGGCTACACCTTC. Protein sequence: CASSRDSPYGYTF.

V is TRBV4-2 and J is TRBJ2-1; tentative D call: TRBD1 (5 bases). Germline values: CDR1 LGHNA, CDR2 YNFKEQ. This CDR3 region has 14 residues. V was clipped by 3 bases and J by 10 bases, with 16 bases between them. CDR3 in amino acids: CASSHRSRADEQFF. As DNA, the CDR3 is TGTGCCAGCAGCCACCGGTCCAGGGCCGACGAGCAGTTCTTC.

The genes are TRBV10-2 and TRBJ1-5; D perhaps matches TRBD1 (6 bases). Germline loops: CDR1 WSHSY, CDR2 SAAADI. Trimming shortened V by 6 bases and J by 6 bases, and 21 bases separated the two germline ends. CDR3 length: 16 amino acids. The CDR3 spells CASRPAGAQGSQPQHF. The CDR3 region has the DNA TGCGCCAGCAGACCTGCAGGGGCCCAGGGCAGTCAGCCCCAGCATTTT.

This sequence joins TRBV7-2 and TRBJ2-7; 10 nucleotides agree with TRBD1. CDR1 and CDR2 (germline): SGHTA, FQGNSA. The CDR3 has 14 amino acids. V gave up 5 bases and J gave up 1 base; unmatched junction bases: 2. In DNA form, the CDR3 reads TGTGCCAGCAGCAAGGACAGGGGGTCCTACGAGCAGTACTTC. Translating gives CASSKDRGSYEQYF.

The gene calls are TRBV19 and TRBJ2-6; 9 bases map to TRBD1. This CDR3 has 17 amino acids. With V trimmed by 9 bases and J by 4 bases, 13 bases remained unmatched. CDR1 and CDR2 from the germline V gene are LNHDA and SQIVND (reference sequence). The CDR3 DNA follows: TGTGCCAGCGAAAGGGACAGGGTGACGCGAGGGGCCAACGTCCTGACTTTC. It yields the protein CASERDRVTRGANVLTF.

This clone was detected only once. V and J are TRBV27 and TRBJ2-7; TRBD1 matches at 9 bases. V dropped 6 bases and J dropped 6; count of bases not matched to a gene: 6. The CDR3 contains 13 residues. Germline CDR1 is MNHEY and CDR2 is SMNVEV (reference sequence). The CDR3 DNA reads TGTGCCAGCAGCTGGGACAGGGATCGCGAGCAGTACTTC. Its translation: CASSWDRDREQYF.

The chain carries TRBV6-1 and TRBJ1-5; D remains unclear. The V end lost 3 bases, the J end lost 7 bases, and 16 bases lay between the germline ends. The germline V gene encodes CDR1 MNHNS and CDR2 SASEGT. The CDR3 loop spans 15 amino acids. The CDR3 is CASSDIGLPHQPQHF. The CDR3 bases are TGTGCCAGCAGTGATATTGGACTTCCGCACCAGCCCCAGCATTTT.

The chain employs TRBV5-8 and TRBJ2-1, with 13 bases identical to TRBD2. CDR1 SGHTS and CDR2 YDEGEE come from the germline V gene. The CDR3 contains 16 residues. With V trimmed by 4 bases and J by 8 bases, 9 bases remained unmatched. CDR3 protein: CASSLGLAGARDEQFF. The DNA for the CDR3 is TGTGCCAGCAGCCTCGGACTAGCGGGGGCTAGGGATGAGCAGTTCTTC.

V gene TRBV6-5 combines with J gene TRBJ1-4, with 8 nucleotides matching TRBD1. V was pared by 4 bases and J by 8 bases, with 9 bases of the junction left unmatched. Germline lookup yields CDR1 MNHEY and CDR2 SVGAGI. The CDR3 loop spans 15 amino acids. The CDR3 bases are TGTGCCAGCAGTTTTTCCGGACAGGGTAAAGAAAAACTGTTTTTT. It yields the protein CASSFSGQGKEKLFF.

The genes are TRBV23-1 and TRBJ1-2; 8 positions match TRBD1. TRBV23-1 is noted as an ORF with a role that remains uncertain. CDR3 length: 15 amino acids. J gave up 3 bases and V 4 bases, and 7 bases lay outside the gene matches. The CDR3 sequence is CASSLSDRVDYGYTF. The CDR3 region has the DNA TGCGCCAGCAGTCTTTCGGACAGGGTTGACTATGGCTACACCTTC.

This clone occurred a few times. The chain is built from TRBV3-1 (or the pseudogene TRBV3-2) and TRBJ1-2; TRBD1 matches 8 bases. Trimming cost V 4 bases and J 5 bases; bases outside gene matches: 18. The CDR3 loop spans 18 amino acids. Germline loops: CDR1 LGHDT, CDR2 YNNKEL (reference sequence). The CDR3 region has the DNA TGTGCCAGCAGCCCAACAACCGGGACAGGATCGCATTCGTATGGCTACACCTTC. This sequence encodes CASSPTTGTGSHSYGYTF.

The chain combines TRBV9 with TRBJ2-3, with no clear D. CDR1 and CDR2 from the germline V gene are SGDLS and YYNGEE. The V end was cut by 4 bases, the J end by 2 bases, with 14 bases between. This CDR3 is 15 amino acids long. CDR3 region: CASSPRRSVTDTQYF. The DNA of the CDR3 is TGTGCCAGCAGCCCCCGCAGGTCCGTCACAGATACGCAGTATTTT.

The chain carries TRBV7-2 and TRBJ1-1; 12 nucleotides match TRBD1. This CDR3 spans 18 amino acids. After removal of 3 bases from V and 2 bases from J, the junction contained 10 bases not matched to a gene. Germline CDR1 SGHTA, CDR2 FQGNSA. The CDR3 loop reads CASSFAGTGGGGNTEAFF. The CDR3 DNA is TGTGCCAGCAGCTTTGCCGGGACAGGGGGCGGGGGTAACACTGAAGCTTTCTTT.

Of note for this clone: One end of the junction is discordant with germline, which a read error may explain. V is TRBV3-1 (or the pseudogene TRBV3-2) and J is TRBJ2-2; TRBD2 aligns across 10 bases. CDR3 length: 16 amino acids. Germline V gene sequence: CDR1 LGHDT, CDR2 YNNKEL (reference sequence). CDR3 nucleotide sequence: TGTGCCAACAGCCAAGCTGGACTAGCGGCCACCGGGGAGCTGTTTTTT. Its protein product is CANSQAGLAATGELFF.

A single count supports this clone. This sequence joins TRBV7-9 and TRBJ2-7, with TRBD1 matching over 12 bases. The junction had 6 bases not matched to a gene; V was cut back by 3 bases and J by 6 bases. The CDR3 has 15 residues. In germline, CDR1 is SEHNR, CDR2 FQNEAQ (reference sequence). The DNA of the CDR3 is TGTGCCAGCAGCTTGGGACAGGGGGCCTGGGGCGAGCAGTACTTC. Translating it yields CASSLGQGAWGEQYF.

The chain recombines TRBV13 with TRBJ2-5; 8 positions match TRBD1. The CDR3 contains 15 residues. Germline V gene sequence: CDR1 PRHDT, CDR2 FYEKMQ (reference sequence). After removal of 2 bases from V and 4 bases from J, the junction contained 6 bases not matched to a gene. CDR3 residues: CASSLYQGALETQYF. CDR3 coding DNA: TGTGCCAGCAGCTTATACCAGGGGGCATTAGAGACCCAGTACTTC.

This chain joins TRBV28 and TRBJ2-5; TRBD2 matches at 9 bases. This CDR3 has 13 residues. Trimming removed 7 bases from V and 3 bases from J; junction bases left unmatched: 3. Germline loops: CDR1 MDHEN, CDR2 SYDVKM. In DNA form, the CDR3 reads TGTGCCAGCAAGGGACTAGCAGAAGAGACCCAGTACTTC. It translates to CASKGLAEETQYF.